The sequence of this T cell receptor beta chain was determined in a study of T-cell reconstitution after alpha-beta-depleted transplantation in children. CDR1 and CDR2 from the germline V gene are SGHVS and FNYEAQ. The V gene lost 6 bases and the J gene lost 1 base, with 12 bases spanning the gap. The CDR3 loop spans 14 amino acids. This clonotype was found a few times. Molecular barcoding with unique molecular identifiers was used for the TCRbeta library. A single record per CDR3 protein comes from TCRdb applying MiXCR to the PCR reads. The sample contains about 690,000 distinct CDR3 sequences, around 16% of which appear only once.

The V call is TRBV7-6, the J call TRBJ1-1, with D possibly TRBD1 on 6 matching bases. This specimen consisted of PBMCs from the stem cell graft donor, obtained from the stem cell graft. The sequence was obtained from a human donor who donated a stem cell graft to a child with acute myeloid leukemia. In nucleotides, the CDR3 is TGTGCCAGCAGGACGGGGGCCCAGAACACTGAAGCTTTCTTT. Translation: CASRTGAQNTEAFF. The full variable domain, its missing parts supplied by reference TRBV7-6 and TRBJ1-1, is GAGVSQSPRYKVTKRGQDVALRCDPISGHVSLYWYRQALGQGPEFLTYFNYEAQQDKSGLPNDRFSAERPEGSISTLTIQRTEQRDSAMYRCASRTGAQNTEAFFGQGTRLTVV.